The 2 T cell receptor beta chains reported below all come from one sample, sequenced in a study of human T cells and chemical hapten exposure. Time point: patch test 1, 2 weeks after DPC sensitization. Noted treatment: therapeutic diphenylcyclopropenone sensitization with weekly scalp DPC. TCRdb re-analysed the RACE reads in MiXCR, keeping a single row per CDR3 protein. The sample holds 150,000 to 200,000 distinct CDR3 sequences, around 13% seen once. The sequences come from whole blood, collected in connection with sensitization to the hapten diphenylcyclopropenone (DPC). The receptors derive from a woman younger than 45 with alopecia areata. Some clones in this sample may be carry-over from other donors' samples.

The chain is built from TRBV4-1 and TRBJ1-4, with 8 positions matching TRBD1. CDR3 size: 15 residues. Looked up from germline, CDR1 is MGHRA and CDR2 is YSYEKL. After removal of 2 bases from V and 6 bases from J, the junction contained 5 bases not matched to a gene. The CDR3 DNA reads TGCGCCAGCAGCCAACCGGACAGGGAGGATGAAAAACTGTTTTTT. Translation: CASSQPDREDEKLFF.

This clonotype was counted between two and nine times. The genes are TRBV15 and TRBJ1-4; no firm D call. Germline lookup yields CDR1 LNHNV and CDR2 YYDKDF (reference sequence). The CDR3 has 15 residues. V shed 0 bases and J shed 8 bases, with 13 bases lying between them. The CDR3 reads CATSRDRGYEEKLFF. The CDR3 nucleotides are TGTGCCACCAGCAGAGATCGGGGTTACGAGGAAAAACTGTTTTTT.